The entry below gives a single T cell receptor beta chain sequence along with its context. This entry is derived from a study of cytotoxic CD8 clonotypes in ibrutinib-treated CLL. The repertoire was sequenced with immunoSEQ multiplex PCR; TCRdb's copy has only in-frame clones and lacks some. Of 150,000 or so clones listed, approximately 77% were seen once; the top ten hold around 30%. The CDR3 is made up of 11 amino acids. Germline V gene lookup returns CDR1 GTSNPN and CDR2 SVGIG (reference sequence). The V end lost 4 bases, the J end lost 6 bases, and 8 bases lay between the germline ends. This clonotype was obtained from a human donor with chronic lymphocytic leukemia. This chain joins TRBV30 and TRBJ2-3, with D possibly TRBD2 on 5 matching bases. The sample was PBMCs, taken after 12 months of ibrutinib treatment. The CDR3 DNA follows: TGTGCCTGGATGCGGAGGGATACGCAGTATTTT. Encoded protein: CAWMRRDTQYF.